This record looks at one TCR beta chain sequence and its context. Its antigen is unknown. The source of the sample is a study of CD8 T cells in ankylosing spondylitis. Study-wide points: Ankylosing spondylitis blood appeared to carry a characteristic TCR beta motif of several highly homologous variants. Reportedly, matched ankylosing spondylitis synovial fluid was significantly enriched for disease-linked clones. Certain motif variants had earlier appeared in reactive arthritis synovial fluid and blood.

The CDR3 is 16 amino acids. After removal of 5 bases from V and 9 bases from J, the junction contained 14 bases not matched to a gene. Per the germline V gene, CDR1 is MNHNS and CDR2 is SASEGT. In making TCR beta libraries, quantitative 5'-RACE with molecular barcodes was used. One entry per CDR3 protein, called by TCRdb with MiXCR from the 5' RACE reads. The data show approximately 520,000 distinct CDR3 sequences, under 5.5% seen once. The V and J genes are TRBV6-1 and TRBJ1-5; 9 bases are a match to TRBD1. The sequence was obtained from a male donor with ankylosing spondylitis. Sequencing used blood, either unsorted or a sorted T cell fraction (not recorded which). The CDR3 sequence: CASSPYSSGQGWPQHF. The CDR3 nucleotides read TGTGCCAGCAGTCCCTATAGCTCGGGACAGGGATGGCCCCAGCATTTT.